This T cell receptor beta chain was identified during a study of T cell responses to AZD1222 COVID-19 vaccine. Findings and caveats of the study: Targets within unmutated variant regions were reportedly found for nearly half of spike-specific TCRs. White British donors predominated, females outnumbered males, and clonal diversity was possibly underestimated.

Germline-derived CDR1 and CDR2 are SGDLS and YYNGEE. The CDR3 extends over 15 amino acids. Trimming shortened V by 0 bases and J by 6 bases, and 13 bases separated the two germline ends. Some clones are missing from TCRdb's copy, which holds only in-frame ones; the method was immunoSEQ multiplex PCR. This table has approximately 120,000 clones, around 83% appearing once. Points on this clone: Its cognate antigen is unknown.

The specimen comprised peripheral blood, sampled 28 days after the second AZD1222 dose. This chain links TRBV9 with TRBJ2-1, with a possible D match to TRBD2 (6 bases). The source of this sequence is an adult who received the AZD1222 COVID-19 vaccine. The CDR3 DNA reads TGTGCCAGCAGCGTAGTGGAGGGGAGCATCAATGAGCAGTTCTTC. It is translated as CASSVVEGSINEQFF.